Each of the 26 T cell receptor beta chains below was sequenced from the same sample in a study of T cell responses to AZD1222 COVID-19 vaccine. Sequencing used immunoSEQ multiplex PCR; TCRdb keeps in-frame clones, though not all of them. The sample contains about 150,000 clones, around 87% of which appear only once. Sample: peripheral blood, taken 28 days after the second AZD1222 dose. The receptors shown here come from an adult who received the AZD1222 COVID-19 vaccine.

The V gene is TRBV7-3, the J gene TRBJ2-1, with TRBD2 identical over 12 bases. CDR1 and CDR2 from the germline V gene are SGHTA and FQGTGA. The junction had 8 bases not matched to a gene; V was cut back by 5 bases and J by 9 bases. There are 15 residues in the CDR3. Here the CDR3 DNA reads TGTGCCAGCAGCAGCCTAGCGGGAGGGCCCGGTGAGCAGTTCTTC. Translation: CASSSLAGGPGEQFF.

CDR3 protein: CASRKPGTGAGNTIYF. CDR3 in DNA: TGTGCCAGCAGAAAACCAGGGACAGGGGCTGGAAACACCATATATTTT. The chain combines TRBV7-9 with TRBJ1-3, with 10 bases that match TRBD1. This CDR3 has 16 amino acids. The germline CDR1 and CDR2 sequences are SEHNR and FQNEAQ (reference sequence). V lost 6 bases to trimming and J lost 2 bases; unmatched junction nucleotides: 7.

This rearrangement joins TRBV5-1 to TRBJ1-5; 7 bases agree with TRBD1. This CDR3 comprises 16 residues. J lost 5 bases, V lost 5 bases, and 13 bases had no gene match. Germline values: CDR1 SGHRS, CDR2 YFSETQ. The CDR3 reads CASSLEARQGYQPQHF. The CDR3 DNA sequence: TGCGCCAGCAGTCTGGAGGCGCGACAGGGCTATCAGCCCCAGCATTTT.

Here the CDR3 reads CASSLSSGQGYEQYF. CDR3 bases: TGTGCCAGCAGTTTATCGTCGGGACAGGGCTACGAGCAGTACTTC. This sequence joins TRBV27 and TRBJ2-7, with 9 bases matching TRBD1. This CDR3 contains 15 residues. Germline V gene sequence: CDR1 MNHEY, CDR2 SMNVEV (reference sequence). The V and J ends lost 0 bases and 3 bases, in that order; junction bases with no gene match: 3.

The chain uses TRBV7-3 and TRBJ2-3; 11 nucleotides align to TRBD2. CDR1 is SGHTA, CDR2 FQGTGA, per germline. The CDR3 has 16 amino acids. Trimming took 1 base from V and 6 from J; bases not matched to a gene: 6. The DNA of the CDR3 is TGTGCCAGCAGCTTAATTCCTAGCGGGAGGTCCGATACGCAGTATTTT. This translates into CASSLIPSGRSDTQYF.

The chain links TRBV5-4 to TRBJ1-2, with 11 bases matching TRBD1. This CDR3 region has 15 residues. Trimming took 5 bases from V and 1 from J; bases not matched to a gene: 4. Per the germline V gene, CDR1 is SGHNT and CDR2 is YYREEE (reference sequence). This chain's CDR3 is CASRSGTGGNYGYTF. The CDR3 nucleotides read TGTGCCAGCAGGTCCGGGACAGGGGGTAACTATGGCTACACCTTC.

The rearrangement uses TRBV28 and TRBJ2-1; 7 nucleotides match TRBD2. Germline CDR1 and CDR2: MDHEN and SYDVKM. J lost 7 bases, V lost 8 bases, and 17 bases had no gene match. The CDR3 sequence is 16 residues long. CDR3 amino acids: CASLGGTPLLSNEQFF. Written as DNA, the CDR3 is TGTGCCAGCCTCGGGGGGACCCCACTTCTATCGAATGAGCAGTTCTTC.

This chain connects TRBV6-6 to TRBJ1-1; D unresolved. The germline V gene encodes CDR1 MNHNY and CDR2 SVGAGI (reference sequence). The ends were cut back, 2 bases at V and 5 bases at J, with 12 bases in the middle. The CDR3 spans 14 residues. The CDR3 sequence: CASSYPGVRTEAFF. The CDR3 coding sequence is TGTGCCAGCAGTTACCCCGGGGTCCGGACTGAAGCTTTCTTT.

About this clone: The same CDR3 is also encoded by other DNA sequences in this sample. This chain links TRBV6-5 with TRBJ1-5, with D uncertain. The V end lost 0 bases, the J end lost 4 bases, and 4 bases lay between the germline ends. The CDR3 runs to 13 residues. Germline values: CDR1 MNHEY, CDR2 SVGAGI. This CDR3 reads CASSYSQNQPQHF. In DNA, the CDR3 is TGTGCCAGCAGTTACTCACAGAATCAGCCCCAGCATTTT.

CDR3 sequence reads: CASSQDQGAFQPQHF. CDR3 DNA: TGCGCCAGCAGCCAAGACCAGGGGGCCTTTCAGCCCCAGCATTTT. The V and J genes are TRBV4-3 and TRBJ1-5, with 8 bases that match TRBD1. Germline loops: CDR1 LGHNA, CDR2 YSLEER. The V gene end was trimmed by 0 bases and the J gene end by 6 bases; junction bases not matched to a gene: 4. The CDR3 length is 15 residues.

The chain couples TRBV11-3 to TRBJ2-3, with 8 positions matching TRBD2. The CDR3 is made up of 16 amino acids. CDR1 SGHNT and CDR2 YENEEA come from the germline V gene. The junction had 5 bases not matched to a gene; V was cut back by 1 base and J by 2 bases. The CDR3 region has the DNA TGTGCCAGCAGCTTAGGGACTAGCAGAACCACAGATACGCAGTATTTT. Translation gives CASSLGTSRTTDTQYF.

This clone was counted only a few times. The CDR3 DNA is TGTGCCAGCAGCGCCCCCGGGACAGGAAATTCACCCCTCCACTTT. Its protein is CASSAPGTGNSPLHF. The gene calls are TRBV2 and TRBJ1-6; TRBD1 agrees at 8 bases. Germline V gene lookup returns CDR1 SNHLY and CDR2 FYNNEI. CDR3 length: 15 amino acids. J gave up 7 bases and V 6 bases, and 8 bases lay outside the gene matches.

In this sample, this clone turned up once. V and J are TRBV10-1 and TRBJ2-5; 7 positions match TRBD1. The CDR3 is 14 amino acids. The germline CDR1 and CDR2 sequences are WNHNN and SYGVQD (reference sequence). With 7 bases clipped from V and 1 base from J, the junction kept 6 bases outside the gene matches. This chain's CDR3 is CASKDRAAQETQYF. The CDR3, as DNA: TGCGCCAGCAAAGACAGGGCGGCCCAAGAGACCCAGTACTTC.

The J gene is TRBJ2-7, the V gene TRBV7-9; D gene uncertain. CDR1 and CDR2 from the germline V gene are SEHNR and FQNEAQ (reference sequence). This CDR3 is built from 13 residues. Trimming took off 2 bases at V and 3 bases at J, with 8 bases between the two ends. CDR3 sequence: CASSLKDVYEQYF. CDR3 sequence (DNA): TGTGCCAGCAGCTTAAAAGATGTCTACGAGCAGTACTTC.

The CDR3 protein is CASSLVRGQSLSYEQYF. CDR3 nucleotide sequence: TGTGCCAGCAGCTTAGTAAGGGGGCAGAGCCTCTCCTACGAGCAGTACTTC. The chain couples TRBV7-2 to TRBJ2-7; TRBD1 matches at 7 bases. The V segment lost 1 base and the J segment 0 bases; nucleotides outside the gene matches: 9. The germline CDR1 and CDR2 sequences are SGHTA and FQGNSA. The CDR3 totals 17 residues.

V gene TRBV19 combines with J gene TRBJ2-3, with 7 bases matching TRBD2. The CDR3 totals 15 residues. Looked up from germline, CDR1 is LNHDA and CDR2 is SQIVND (reference sequence). V shed 3 bases, J shed 4 bases, and the junction held 7 bases outside the gene matches. The CDR3: CASSIKRDGPDTQYF. The CDR3 DNA reads TGTGCCAGTAGTATCAAGCGGGATGGGCCAGATACGCAGTATTTT. The full variable domain, rest sourced from reference TRBV19 and TRBJ2-3, is DGGITQSPKYLFRKEGQNVTLSCEQNLNHDAMYWYRQDPGQGLRLIYYSQIVNDFQKGDIAEGYSVSREKKESFPLTVTSAQKNPTAFYLCASSIKRDGPDTQYFGPGTRLTVL.

The chain combines TRBV18 with TRBJ2-4; 9 bases align to TRBD1. In germline, CDR1 is KGHSH, CDR2 LQKENI. V trimming: 6 bases; J trimming: 8 bases; junction bases outside the gene matches: 5. This CDR3 has 13 residues. CDR3 amino acids: CASSARTGDIQYF. CDR3 bases: TGTGCCAGCTCGGCGAGGACAGGGGACATTCAGTACTTC.

This clone was counted once. The chain combines TRBV2 with TRBJ1-2; a possible D gene is TRBD1 (6 bases). Between the trimmed V and J ends, which lost 6 bases and 0 bases, there was a span of 11 bases. The germline gives CDR1 SNHLY, CDR2 FYNNEI. This CDR3 is 14 amino acids long. The CDR3 protein is CASRAGTTNYGYTF. The CDR3 bases are TGTGCCAGCAGAGCCGGGACAACTAACTATGGCTACACCTTC.

The chain has TRBV11-1 and TRBJ1-2, with D possibly being TRBD1 (5 bases). CDR1 and CDR2 (germline): SGHAT, FQDESV (reference sequence). The CDR3 has 13 residues. The V and J ends lost 0 bases and 8 bases respectively, with 10 bases between them. The CDR3 DNA reads as TGTGCCAGCAGCTTAGCGTCCGGGGCCGGCTACACCTTC. Encoded protein: CASSLASGAGYTF.

This clone was observed once. The chain combines TRBV4-3 with TRBJ2-2; D tentatively fits TRBD1 or TRBD2 (6 bases each). CDR3 size: 14 residues. V was shortened by 0 bases and J by 6 bases, with 8 bases between the two germline ends. Germline lookup yields CDR1 LGHNA and CDR2 YSLEER. This CDR3 is CASSQEGGSGELFF. The CDR3 coding sequence is TGCGCCAGCAGCCAAGAAGGGGGGTCCGGGGAGCTGTTTTTT.

Only a few counts were recorded for this clone. V is TRBV5-4 and J is TRBJ1-1, with 8 nucleotides matching TRBD1. The junction had 6 bases not matched to a gene; V was cut back by 7 bases and J by 1 base. Germline loops: CDR1 SGHNT, CDR2 YYREEE (reference sequence). The CDR3 is 14 residues long. CDR3 loop: CASRQGFANTEAFF. The CDR3 DNA reads as TGTGCCAGCCGACAGGGGTTCGCGAACACTGAAGCTTTCTTT.

This clone has a handful of counts. The rearrangement joins TRBV2 to TRBJ2-3; TRBD2 matches 8 bases. This CDR3 spans 13 amino acids. CDR1 and CDR2 (germline): SNHLY, FYNNEI. Unmatched junction bases numbered 5, after V lost 8 bases and J lost 4 bases. The DNA for the CDR3 is TGTGCCAGCCGGGAGGGGGTTGCAGATACGCAGTATTTT. This translates into CASREGVADTQYF.

The chain links TRBV19 to TRBJ2-1, with 10 bases identical to TRBD2. Germline V gene sequence: CDR1 LNHDA, CDR2 SQIVND (reference sequence). V lost 1 base, J lost 5 bases, and 8 bases stayed unmatched. CDR3 length: 17 amino acids. For the CDR3, the DNA is TGTGCCAGTAGTATAGGTACTAGCGGGATAGGGGACAATGAGCAGTTCTTC. It yields the protein CASSIGTSGIGDNEQFF.

The V call is TRBV18, the J call TRBJ2-3; D gene ambiguous. The CDR3 covers 15 residues. The germline V and J ends were trimmed by 3 bases and 4 bases, with 14 bases remaining between them. CDR1 is KGHSH and CDR2 is LQKENI in the germline V gene. In nucleotides, the CDR3 is TGTGCCAGCTCACCTCCCGGGCGGAGATCAGATACGCAGTATTTT. Translation: CASSPPGRRSDTQYF.

The rearrangement links TRBV18 to TRBJ1-2, with D unclear. The CDR3 is 14 amino acids. Germline-derived CDR1 and CDR2 are KGHSH and LQKENI. Trimming removed 3 bases from V and 2 bases from J, with 10 bases in between. CDR3 sequence (DNA): TGTGCCAGCTCACCCCCGGGAGGGAACTATGGCTACACCTTC. This encodes CASSPPGGNYGYTF.

The V call is TRBV19, the J call TRBJ2-1, with TRBD2 identical over 9 bases. The V segment lost 4 bases and the J segment 2 bases; nucleotides outside the gene matches: 9. The germline gives CDR1 LNHDA, CDR2 SQIVND (reference sequence). The CDR3 extends over 17 amino acids. The CDR3 loop is CASSKNQASGTYNEQFF. In nucleotides, the CDR3 is TGTGCCAGTAGTAAAAACCAGGCTAGCGGGACCTACAATGAGCAGTTCTTC.